A single T cell receptor beta chain is shown here with its context. Its antigen is currently unknown. These data belong to a study of human T cells and chemical hapten exposure. Indicated time point: pre-sensitization, week 0. This sample's treatment: therapeutic diphenylcyclopropenone sensitization with weekly scalp DPC. At patch-test visits, sampling came before the patch test. Points from the study as a whole: As patch test score rose, PT1 expanded TCR counts tended to rise as well.

Original handling: Per-sample TCR counts ranged from roughly 20,000 to 750,000, median 95,638. TCRdb re-analysed the RACE reads in MiXCR, keeping a single row per CDR3 protein. The V and J calls follow TCRdb's processing rather than the paper's. The table has a few hundred thousand distinct CDR3 sequences, around 9.3% seen once. The receptor comes from a woman aged 40 to 50 with alopecia areata. Some clones in this sample may be carry-over from other donors' samples. This sample comprised whole blood, obtained in connection with sensitization to the hapten diphenylcyclopropenone (DPC).

In nucleotides, the CDR3 is TGCAGTGCTACGGGATTCAGGGGCCACGAGCAGTACTTC. It encodes CSATGFRGHEQYF. The chain combines TRBV20-1 with TRBJ2-7, with D possibly being TRBD1 (6 bases). In germline, CDR1 is DFQATT, CDR2 SNEGSKA (reference sequence). V lost 4 bases and J 5 bases, leaving 15 bases between the germline ends. This CDR3 is built from 13 residues.